Presented here are 13 T cell receptor beta chains from one specimen sequenced in a study of blood T cell repertoires in COVID-19. Sequencing was performed with immunoSEQ multiplex PCR; in TCRdb, only in-frame clones are kept and a portion is missing. Here the sample spans about 120,000 clones, approximately 90% being singletons. The material sequenced was peripheral blood. Receptor source: a human donor in a cohort sampled during active COVID-19.

The chain has TRBV7-2 and TRBJ2-1, with 7 bases fitting TRBD2. The CDR3 contains 15 residues. Germline V gene sequence: CDR1 SGHTA, CDR2 FQGNSA. Trimming at V came to 2 bases and at J to 7 bases, leaving 8 bases not matched to a gene. The CDR3 DNA reads as TGTGCCAGCAGCTTAACGGGAGGCTTCCCAAATGAGCAGTTCTTC. Translation gives CASSLTGGFPNEQFF.

This chain uses TRBV6-5 with TRBJ1-2; 7 bases align to TRBD1. The CDR3 covers 16 residues. J lost 6 bases, V lost 0 bases, and 10 bases had no gene match. Germline-derived CDR1 and CDR2 are MNHEY and SVGAGI. The CDR3 sequence is CASSYSSTWTGDGYTF. The CDR3 DNA reads as TGTGCCAGCAGTTACTCGAGTACATGGACAGGAGATGGCTACACCTTC.

This chain uses TRBV4-1 with TRBJ1-2; D is uncertain. This CDR3 is built from 14 residues. Trimming pared 0 bases from V and 5 bases from J, leaving 10 bases between. The germline CDR1 and CDR2 sequences are MGHRA and YSYEKL. CDR3 sequence reads: CASSQEEQKYGYTF. CDR3 nucleotide sequence: TGCGCCAGCAGCCAAGAAGAACAGAAATATGGCTACACCTTC.

The chain uses TRBV5-5 and TRBJ2-7; 7 bases match TRBD1. With V trimmed by 0 bases and J by 3 bases, 9 bases remained unmatched. From germline, CDR1 is SGHKS and CDR2 YYEKEE (reference sequence). This CDR3 spans 16 amino acids. CDR3 in amino acids: CASSLARQGGFYEQYF. CDR3 nucleotides: TGTGCCAGCAGCTTGGCCAGACAGGGTGGGTTCTACGAGCAGTACTTC.

This clone showed up just once. This chain links TRBV24-1 with TRBJ2-3; D ambiguous. CDR3 length: 14 residues. Trimming removed 4 bases from V and 0 bases from J, with 7 bases in between. Per the germline V gene, CDR1 is KGHDR and CDR2 is SFDVKD. The CDR3 sequence is CATSDARSTDTQYF. Written as DNA, the CDR3 is TGTGCCACCAGTGACGCGCGGAGCACAGATACGCAGTATTTT.

The CDR3 DNA reads as TGTGCCAGCAGTCCCATGGGGAAGAGGGACTATGGCTACACCTTC. It codes for CASSPMGKRDYGYTF. The V gene is TRBV27, the J gene TRBJ1-2; D is unclear. Trimming stripped 5 bases from V and 3 bases from J, with 16 bases between. CDR1 is MNHEY and CDR2 is SMNVEV in the germline V gene (reference sequence). The CDR3 runs to 15 residues.

This chain links TRBV6-1 with TRBJ2-1, with D unresolved. The germline V gene has CDR1 MNHNS and CDR2 SASEGT. Trimming pared 3 bases from V and 4 bases from J, leaving 4 bases between. The CDR3 spans 12 residues. The chain's CDR3 is CASSETYNEQFF. The CDR3, as DNA: TGTGCCAGCAGTGAGACTTACAATGAGCAGTTCTTC.

This sequence joins TRBV7-6 and TRBJ1-6; D possibly corresponds to TRBD1 (6 bases). Germline V lookup: CDR1 SGHVS, CDR2 FNYEAQ. V dropped 5 bases and J dropped 6 bases, with 14 bases sitting between them. The CDR3 spans 15 residues. The chain's CDR3 is CASSITGSSNSPLHF. The CDR3 DNA follows: TGTGCCAGCAGCATAACAGGGTCTTCTAATTCACCCCTCCACTTT. Based on the CDR3 plus reference TRBV7-6 and TRBJ1-6, the full variable domain is GAGVSQSPRYKVTKRGQDVALRCDPISGHVSLYWYRQALGQGPEFLTYFNYEAQQDKSGLPNDRFSAERPEGSISTLTIQRTEQRDSAMYRCASSITGSSNSPLHFGNGTRLTVT.

The rearrangement joins TRBV5-1 to TRBJ1-4; a possible D gene is TRBD1 (6 bases). The V and J ends lost 1 base and 5 bases respectively, with 6 bases between them. The CDR3 extends over 13 amino acids. Germline CDR1 SGHRS, CDR2 YFSETQ. CDR3 DNA: TGCGCCAGCAGCTTGACAGGGAATGAAAAACTGTTTTTT. Translation: CASSLTGNEKLFF.

This chain uses TRBV7-8 with TRBJ1-6; TRBD1 aligns across 8 bases. This CDR3 contains 17 residues. V trimming: 5 bases; J trimming: 7 bases; junction bases outside the gene matches: 13. CDR1 SGHVS and CDR2 FQNEAQ come from the germline V gene. The CDR3 spells CASSPIVVGQGNSPLHF. The DNA for the CDR3 is TGTGCCAGCAGCCCGATCGTTGTAGGACAGGGCAATTCACCCCTCCACTTT.

The J gene is TRBJ1-1, the V gene TRBV3-1 (or the pseudogene TRBV3-2); TRBD1 matches at 9 bases. The J segment lost 4 bases and the V segment lost 0 bases, leaving 9 bases of the junction unmatched. CDR3 length equals 17 residues. Germline CDR1 LGHDT, CDR2 YNNKEL (reference sequence). CDR3 nucleotide sequence: TGTGCCAGCAGCCAAGATGTGGACAGGGGCAGGGGCACTGAAGCTTTCTTT. Translation: CASSQDVDRGRGTEAFF.

This chain connects TRBV19 to TRBJ2-5, with TRBD2 matching over 16 bases. Trimming removed 4 bases from V and 5 bases from J; junction bases left unmatched: 7. The CDR3 is 17 residues long. The V gene's germline CDR1 is LNHDA and CDR2 SQIVND (reference sequence). The CDR3: CASSKGTSGGAGETQYF. The CDR3 DNA follows: TGTGCCAGTAGTAAGGGGACTAGCGGGGGGGCCGGTGAGACCCAGTACTTC. The full variable domain, with the rest looked up from reference TRBV19 and TRBJ2-5, is DGGITQSPKYLFRKEGQNVTLSCEQNLNHDAMYWYRQDPGQGLRLIYYSQIVNDFQKGDIAEGYSVSREKKESFPLTVTSAQKNPTAFYLCASSKGTSGGAGETQYFGPGTRLLVL.

The V call is TRBV29-1, the J call TRBJ2-3; tentative D call: TRBD2 (7 bases). The CDR3 consists of 13 residues. Trimming left V 4 bases short and J 4 bases short, with 12 bases between. Germline CDR1 reads SQVTM; CDR2 reads ANQGSEA. CDR3 DNA sequence: TGCAGCGTTGTGAGGGGGAGGGCAGATACGCAGTATTTT. Protein: CSVVRGRADTQYF.